Listed here are 29 T cell receptor beta chains from one sample, sequenced in a study of cytomegalovirus exposure and HLA in healthy donors. Primers: 60 Vbeta forward and 13 Jbeta reverse. Here immunoSEQ multiplex PCR was the method, and the copy in TCRdb shows in-frame clones only, minus some. The sample holds roughly 200,000 clones; more than 65% are singletons and the top ten take less than 0.65%. Sequences were obtained from PBMCs. These TCRs come from a woman in her forties or fifties in good health and CMV-seronegative.

V gene TRBV5-1 combines with J gene TRBJ2-2; 7 nucleotides line up with TRBD1. This CDR3 region has 16 residues. V dropped 0 bases and J dropped 6; count of bases not matched to a gene: 8. CDR1 and CDR2 (germline): SGHRS, YFSETQ. The CDR3 sequence is CASSLAPGTVAGELFF. The DNA of the CDR3 is TGCGCCAGCAGCTTGGCTCCCGGGACAGTAGCCGGGGAGCTGTTTTTT.

CDR3 DNA sequence: TGTGCCAGCAGTTCAAAGCCGGCACCGCGCTACTACGGGGAGCTGTTTTTT. Its translation is CASSSKPAPRYYGELFF. The gene calls are TRBV7-9 and TRBJ2-2; D ambiguous. Germline loops: CDR1 SEHNR, CDR2 FQNEAQ (reference sequence). The CDR3 is made up of 17 amino acids. V was shortened by 6 bases and J by 7 bases, with 24 bases between the two germline ends.

This sequence joins TRBV15 and TRBJ1-5, with 8 bases aligning to TRBD1. The CDR3 is made up of 15 amino acids. V gave up 1 base and J gave up 7 bases; unmatched junction bases: 6. Germline CDR1 reads LNHNV; CDR2 reads YYDKDF (reference sequence). The CDR3 DNA follows: TGTGCCACCAGCAGAGTTTCAGGGGGCGGGCAGCCCCAGCATTTT. The encoded protein is CATSRVSGGGQPQHF.

The chain links TRBV6-8 to TRBJ2-5; 12 bases are a match to TRBD2. Germline values: CDR1 MNHGY, CDR2 SAAAGT. J lost 5 bases, V lost 9 bases, and 10 bases had no gene match. The CDR3 length is 15 residues. In nucleotides, the CDR3 is TGTGCCAGGCCTAACCTAGCGGGGGGGGCGGAGACCCAGTACTTC. It specifies CARPNLAGGAETQYF.

The V gene is TRBV7-3, the J gene TRBJ2-3; tentative D call: TRBD2 (7 bases). CDR3 size: 14 residues. Trimming took off 7 bases at V and 1 base at J, with 12 bases between the two ends. Germline V gives CDR1 SGHTA, CDR2 FQGTGA. The CDR3 spells CASKRGGGTDTQYF. The CDR3 DNA reads as TGTGCCAGCAAAAGGGGGGGCGGCACAGATACGCAGTATTTT.

The rearrangement uses TRBV30 and TRBJ1-6, with D possibly TRBD1 on 6 matching bases. The CDR3 loop spans 13 amino acids. Germline V gene lookup returns CDR1 GTSNPN and CDR2 SVGIG (reference sequence). Trimming stripped 4 bases from V and 8 bases from J, with 12 bases between. The CDR3 is CAWNLQGYSPLHF. In nucleotides, the CDR3 is TGTGCCTGGAATCTCCAGGGGTATTCACCCCTCCACTTT.

J is TRBJ1-4 and V is TRBV10-2; D unresolved. Trimming stripped 6 bases from V and 2 bases from J, with 13 bases between. The CDR3 is made up of 15 amino acids. Looked up from germline, CDR1 is WSHSY and CDR2 is SAAADI. Here the CDR3 DNA reads TGCGCCAGCAGAAGGGAGGGATTCACTAATGAAAAACTGTTTTTT. Translated: CASRREGFTNEKLFF.

V is TRBV30 and J is TRBJ2-2; TRBD1 matches 9 bases. The trim removed 7 bases at V and 6 bases at J, leaving 15 bases unmatched. The germline V gene has CDR1 GTSNPN and CDR2 SVGIG (reference sequence). The CDR3 extends over 16 amino acids. CDR3 nucleotides: TGTGCCTCCGCCGGGCACAGGGGGCTTACGGCCGGGGAGCTGTTTTTT. This gives the protein CASAGHRGLTAGELFF.

This chain connects TRBV5-4 to TRBJ2-3, with 8 bases that match TRBD1. This CDR3 has 15 residues. Germline CDR1 is SGHNT and CDR2 is YYREEE (reference sequence). V was clipped by 4 bases and J by 0 bases; unmatched bases: 4. This chain's CDR3 is CASSLDRGSTDTQYF. DNA for the CDR3: TGTGCCAGCAGCCTCGACAGGGGAAGCACAGATACGCAGTATTTT. The entire variable domain, with the rest obtained from reference TRBV5-4 and TRBJ2-3, is as follows: ETGVTQSPTHLIKTRGQQVTLRCSSQSGHNTVSWYQQALGQGPQFIFQYYREEENGRGNFPPRFSGLQFPNYSSELNVNALELDDSALYLCASSLDRGSTDTQYFGPGTRLTVL.

This clone was observed a few times. The chain is built from TRBV9 and TRBJ1-1, with TRBD1 matching 7 bases. The germline V gene encodes CDR1 SGDLS and CDR2 YYNGEE. The CDR3 extends over 15 amino acids. V trimming: 4 bases; J trimming: 11 bases; junction bases outside the gene matches: 17. The CDR3 bases are TGTGCCAGCAGCCCTCAGACAGGGTACGACCTGGGGGCTTTCTTT. Its translation is CASSPQTGYDLGAFF.

This chain links TRBV5-1 with TRBJ2-5, with 16 bases that match TRBD2. Trimming took 4 bases from V and 2 from J; bases not matched to a gene: 11. From germline, CDR1 is SGHRS and CDR2 YFSETQ. The CDR3 is 19 amino acids. The CDR3 here is CASSHPGLAGGPWQETQYF. The CDR3 nucleotides read TGCGCCAGCAGCCATCCGGGACTAGCGGGAGGGCCCTGGCAAGAGACCCAGTACTTC.

V is TRBV6-4 and J is TRBJ1-1, with TRBD1 identical over 10 bases. The ends lost 6 bases at V and 0 bases at J; junction bases unmatched: 4. The CDR3 totals 15 residues. CDR1 is MRHNA, CDR2 SNTAGT, per germline. CDR3 nucleotide sequence: TGTGCCAGCAGGCCGGGACAGGGGTTGAACACTGAAGCTTTCTTT. It translates to CASRPGQGLNTEAFF.

Details on this clone: No conserved phenylalanine or tryptophan is present at the end of the CDR3, so a read error is the likely explanation. Because the CDR3's place on the DNA is in doubt, the DNA is left out and the CDR3 is given as listed by TCRdb. The CDR3 here is CASSGDRVSRGL. The chain has TRBV6-1 and TRBJ1-1; TRBD1 is the table's D call and was not checked against the DNA. Germline V gene data show CDR1 as MNHNS and CDR2 as SASEGT. The CDR3 totals 12 residues, both ends included.

This clone was seen just once. The chain couples TRBV6-5 to TRBJ2-1; 10 bases fit TRBD2. Trimming at V came to 3 bases and at J to 10 bases, leaving 3 bases not matched to a gene. Germline CDR1 is MNHEY and CDR2 is SVGAGI. This CDR3 has 13 amino acids. This CDR3 is CASSYLAGDEQFF. The CDR3 DNA follows: TGTGCCAGCAGTTATCTAGCGGGAGACGAGCAGTTCTTC.

This chain links TRBV28 with TRBJ2-7, with 12 nucleotides matching TRBD2. V lost 4 bases, J lost 8 bases, and 6 bases stayed unmatched. CDR3 length: 14 residues. Germline V CDR1 and CDR2: MDHEN, SYDVKM. CDR3 residues: CASSSRLAGEQQYF. The CDR3 DNA reads as TGTGCCAGCAGTTCCCGACTAGCGGGGGAACAGCAGTACTTC.

The V call is TRBV5-6, the J call TRBJ2-2; 10 bases line up with TRBD1. Per germline, CDR1 SGHDT and CDR2 YYEEEE. The CDR3 runs 16 residues. V lost 4 bases and J lost 4; bases outside the gene matches: 7. This chain's CDR3 is CASSADRGVGTGELFF. The DNA for the CDR3 is TGTGCCAGCAGCGCGGACAGGGGGGTGGGCACCGGGGAGCTGTTTTTT.

V usage is TRBV7-3 and J usage is TRBJ1-6, with a possible D match to TRBD1 (5 bases). The CDR3 totals 15 residues. Germline V CDR1 and CDR2: SGHTA, FQGTGA. V was trimmed by 5 bases and J by 3 bases, leaving 11 bases between them. The CDR3 sequence is CASSLDSNYNSPLHF. CDR3 nucleotides: TGTGCCAGCAGCCTCGACAGTAACTATAATTCACCCCTCCACTTT.

The chain recombines TRBV28 with TRBJ2-5, with D unresolved. Trimming pared 9 bases from V and 2 bases from J, leaving 25 bases between. The CDR3 contains 17 residues. Germline CDR1 reads MDHEN; CDR2 reads SYDVKM. The CDR3 protein is CASRGAVTLRRQETQYF. CDR3 nucleotides: TGTGCCAGTAGAGGTGCGGTGACCCTACGACGTCAAGAGACCCAGTACTTC.

The chain employs TRBV14 and TRBJ2-7, with 9 bases identical to TRBD2. The CDR3 spans 13 residues. Germline trimming cut 4 bases from V and 3 bases from J; bases unmatched to any gene: 1. The V gene's germline CDR1 is SGHDN and CDR2 FVKESK. The CDR3 protein is CASSLSGSYEQYF. The CDR3 DNA sequence: TGTGCCAGCAGCCTTAGCGGGAGCTACGAGCAGTACTTC.

This chain links TRBV2 with TRBJ2-1, with 11 bases matching TRBD2. Losses at the gene ends were 5 bases for V and 7 bases for J; bases not matched to a gene: 4. Germline CDR1 reads SNHLY; CDR2 reads FYNNEI. The CDR3 length is 14 residues. Here the CDR3 reads CASSRTSGSNEQFF. DNA for the CDR3: TGTGCCAGCAGTAGGACTAGCGGGTCGAATGAGCAGTTCTTC.

This sequence joins TRBV4-1 and TRBJ2-5; 9 bases line up with TRBD2. The CDR3 contains 18 residues. V trimming: 0 bases; J trimming: 1 base; junction bases outside the gene matches: 9. CDR1 and CDR2 (germline): MGHRA, YSYEKL. CDR3: CASSQDPRGRGGQETQYF. Here the CDR3 DNA reads TGCGCCAGCAGCCAAGACCCCCGAGGGCGGGGGGGCCAAGAGACCCAGTACTTC.

The chain uses TRBV5-1 and TRBJ2-3; a possible D gene is TRBD2 (5 bases). Trimming cost V 4 bases and J 0 bases, with 6 bases left between them. In germline, CDR1 is SGHRS, CDR2 YFSETQ. This CDR3 region has 13 residues. The CDR3 coding sequence is TGCGCCAGCAGCAGAGGGAGCACAGATACGCAGTATTTT. Translating it yields CASSRGSTDTQYF.

The chain uses TRBV9 and TRBJ2-5, with 10 bases fitting TRBD2. The CDR3 has 14 amino acids. Germline V gene lookup returns CDR1 SGDLS and CDR2 YYNGEE. V was clipped by 6 bases and J by 5 bases; unmatched bases: 7. The CDR3 region has the DNA TGTGCCAGCAATGAAGCGGGGGGGCTCGAGACCCAGTACTTC. This gives the protein CASNEAGGLETQYF.

This clone was seen only a few times. The chain links TRBV14 to TRBJ2-7, with 9 bases lining up with TRBD1. CDR3 length: 16 amino acids. J gave up 4 bases and V 5 bases, and 12 bases lay outside the gene matches. Per germline, CDR1 SGHDN and CDR2 FVKESK. The CDR3 loop is CASSKRPGTGTYEQYF. The CDR3 bases are TGTGCCAGCAGCAAGCGGCCAGGGACAGGGACTTACGAGCAGTACTTC.

The chain carries TRBV15 and TRBJ1-2; tentatively, D is TRBD1 (5 bases). The CDR3 loop spans 14 amino acids. Germline loops: CDR1 LNHNV, CDR2 YYDKDF (reference sequence). The V end lost 5 bases, the J end lost 4 bases, and 14 bases lay between the germline ends. As DNA, the CDR3 is TGTGCCACCAGCCCGGGGGTGGGGAGCTATGGCTACACCTTC. Residues: CATSPGVGSYGYTF.

The rearrangement links TRBV11-2 to TRBJ2-3, with 12 bases matching TRBD2. The CDR3 is 17 amino acids. Germline values: CDR1 SGHAT, CDR2 FQNNGV. The V gene end was trimmed by 5 bases and the J gene end by 6 bases; junction bases not matched to a gene: 12. The CDR3 DNA reads TGTGCCAGCAGCCTAGGGGCTAGCGGGGGGGTAGCTGATACGCAGTATTTT. It yields the protein CASSLGASGGVADTQYF.

The chain is built from TRBV27 and TRBJ2-1, with D maybe TRBD2 (6 bases). This CDR3 spans 16 amino acids. The V gene's germline CDR1 is MNHEY and CDR2 SMNVEV (reference sequence). Trimming cost V 0 bases and J 4 bases, with 13 bases left between them. CDR3 sequence (DNA): TGTGCCAGCAGTTTATCGGGGGGAGTGGGGTACAATGAGCAGTTCTTC. This encodes CASSLSGGVGYNEQFF.

V is TRBV7-2 and J is TRBJ2-3; D remains unclear. Germline-derived CDR1 and CDR2 are SGHTA and FQGNSA. Deletions cut 2 bases from V and 2 bases from J, with 11 bases between. The CDR3 covers 15 residues. The DNA of the CDR3 is TGTGCCAGCAGCTTAAACAACTACCCCACAGATACGCAGTATTTT. Translated, it gives CASSLNNYPTDTQYF.

The chain links TRBV6-1 to TRBJ2-5; TRBD2 is a possible D gene (6 bases). The CDR3 has 13 residues. The V gene's germline CDR1 is MNHNS and CDR2 SASEGT. V lost 8 bases to trimming and J lost 5 bases, with 15 bases between them. The CDR3 DNA sequence: TGTGCCAGCGCTCCCAGGAGGGACGAGACCCAGTACTTC. Translated, it gives CASAPRRDETQYF.